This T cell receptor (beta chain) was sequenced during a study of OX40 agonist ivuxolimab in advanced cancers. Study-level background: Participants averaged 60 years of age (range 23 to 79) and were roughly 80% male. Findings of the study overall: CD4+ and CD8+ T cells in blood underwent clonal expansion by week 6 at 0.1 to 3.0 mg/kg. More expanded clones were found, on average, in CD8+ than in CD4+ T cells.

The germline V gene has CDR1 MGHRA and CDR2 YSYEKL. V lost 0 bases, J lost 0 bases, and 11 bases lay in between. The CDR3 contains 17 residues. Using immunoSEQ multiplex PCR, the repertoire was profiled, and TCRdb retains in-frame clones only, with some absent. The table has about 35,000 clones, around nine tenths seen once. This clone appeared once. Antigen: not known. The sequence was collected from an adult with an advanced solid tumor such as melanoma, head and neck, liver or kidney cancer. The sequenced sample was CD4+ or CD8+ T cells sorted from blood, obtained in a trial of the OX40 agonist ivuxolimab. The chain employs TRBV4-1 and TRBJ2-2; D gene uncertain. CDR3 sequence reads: CASSQDKRPPNTGELFF. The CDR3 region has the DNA TGCGCCAGCAGCCAAGATAAGCGACCGCCGAACACCGGGGAGCTGTTTTTT.